The 31 T cell receptor beta chains given below trace back to one sample, sequenced in a study of radiation and T cells in renal cell carcinoma. As for time point: baseline pretreatment blood. Regarding treatment: 15 Gy SBRT to primary tumor, nephrectomy 4 weeks later. Here immunoSEQ multiplex PCR was the method, and the copy in TCRdb shows in-frame clones only, minus some. The sample lists about 150,000 clones; about 85% were seen once. The material sequenced was blood, taken from a patient whose treatment included radiotherapy and nephrectomy. The receptors originated from a woman in her seventies with renal cell carcinoma.

This chain links TRBV29-1 with TRBJ1-5; 10 nucleotides align to TRBD1. Trimming at V came to 6 bases and at J to 8 bases, leaving 4 bases not matched to a gene. Germline V gives CDR1 SQVTM, CDR2 ANQGSEA. The CDR3 loop spans 12 amino acids. The CDR3 coding sequence is TGCAGCGTCTGGACAGGGGGGGAGCCCCAGCATTTT. It specifies CSVWTGGEPQHF.

V gene TRBV28 combines with J gene TRBJ1-6; 9 bases fit TRBD1. Trimming removed 4 bases from V and 5 bases from J; junction bases left unmatched: 3. Per the germline V gene, CDR1 is MDHEN and CDR2 is SYDVKM. The CDR3 is 15 amino acids. The CDR3 here is CASSWGDRDNSPLHF. The CDR3 bases are TGTGCCAGCAGTTGGGGGGACAGGGATAATTCACCCCTCCACTTT.

The chain joins TRBV5-6 to TRBJ2-2; 12 bases fit TRBD1. The junction had 6 bases not matched to a gene; V was cut back by 4 bases and J by 8 bases. Per germline, CDR1 SGHDT and CDR2 YYEEEE. The CDR3 is 15 residues long. The CDR3 region is CASSRRDRGPGELFF. For the CDR3, the DNA is TGTGCCAGCAGCCGCCGGGACAGGGGGCCTGGGGAGCTGTTTTTT. The variable domain in full, with the rest retrieved from reference TRBV5-6 and TRBJ2-2, is DAGVTQSPTHLIKTRGQQVTLRCSPKSGHDTVSWYQQALGQGPQFIFQYYEEEERQRGNFPDRFSGHQFPNYSSELNVNALLLGDSALYLCASSRRDRGPGELFFGEGSRLTVL.

This rearrangement joins TRBV4-1 to TRBJ2-2, with 13 positions matching TRBD2. Germline V gives CDR1 MGHRA, CDR2 YSYEKL. The CDR3 length is 16 residues. V lost 2 bases to trimming and J lost 6 bases; unmatched junction nucleotides: 3. CDR3 DNA: TGCGCCAGCAGCCAACAACTAGCGGGGGGGCCCGGGGAGCTGTTTTTT. Translated, it gives CASSQQLAGGPGELFF.

V and J are TRBV18 and TRBJ1-2; D possibly corresponds to TRBD1 (6 bases). The germline V gene encodes CDR1 KGHSH and CDR2 LQKENI. V lost 1 base, J lost 6 bases, and 12 bases lay in between. The CDR3 consists of 14 residues. CDR3 DNA sequence: TGTGCCAGCTCACCACTCGGGGGCACGGATGGCTACACCTTC. This gives the protein CASSPLGGTDGYTF.

The chain is built from TRBV5-6 and TRBJ2-7, with D tentatively TRBD1 (6 bases). V was shortened by 0 bases and J by 9 bases, with 16 bases between the two germline ends. The CDR3 extends over 14 amino acids. CDR1 and CDR2 (germline): SGHDT, YYEEEE. The CDR3 sequence: CASSLAGVGFGQYF. Written as DNA, the CDR3 is TGTGCCAGCAGCTTGGCAGGGGTGGGGTTCGGGCAGTACTTC.

The chain is built from TRBV4-3 and TRBJ2-7; D gene unclear. The CDR3 length is 15 residues. Germline lookup yields CDR1 LGHNA and CDR2 YSLEER. Trimming shortened V by 2 bases and J by 0 bases, and 11 bases separated the two germline ends. CDR3 sequence: CASSQYPADSYEQYF. The CDR3 DNA sequence: TGCGCCAGCAGCCAATACCCGGCGGACTCCTACGAGCAGTACTTC.

This chain joins TRBV28 and TRBJ2-1; D may match TRBD1 or TRBD2 (5 bases each). Trimming left V 3 bases short and J 3 bases short, with 9 bases between. The CDR3 is 14 amino acids. Looked up from germline, CDR1 is MDHEN and CDR2 is SYDVKM. CDR3 sequence reads: CASSLWGNYNEQFF. The CDR3 DNA follows: TGTGCCAGCAGTTTGTGGGGGAACTACAATGAGCAGTTCTTC.

The chain employs TRBV5-6 and TRBJ1-2; D not certain. CDR3 size: 12 residues. Germline CDR1 and CDR2: SGHDT and YYEEEE. The ends were cut back, 3 bases at V and 8 bases at J, with 11 bases in the middle. The CDR3 here is CASSSTRRGYTF. The CDR3 nucleotides are TGTGCCAGCAGCTCGACCCGTCGGGGCTACACCTTC.

The J gene is TRBJ1-3, the V gene TRBV4-1; D is ambiguous. Trimming left V 1 base short and J 0 bases short, with 10 bases between. CDR1 and CDR2 (germline): MGHRA, YSYEKL. CDR3 length: 16 amino acids. The CDR3 DNA sequence: TGCGCCAGCAGCCAAGGGCCGCCCCCCTCTGGAAACACCATATATTTT. Residues: CASSQGPPPSGNTIYF.

This chain joins TRBV28 and TRBJ2-1; no clear D gene. The CDR3 extends over 16 amino acids. Trimming took off 7 bases at V and 4 bases at J, with 20 bases between the two ends. Germline V gives CDR1 MDHEN, CDR2 SYDVKM. As DNA, the CDR3 is TGTGCCAGCACTTCTCGGGCGCCCGCCGTGTACAATGAGCAGTTCTTC. This translates into CASTSRAPAVYNEQFF.

The chain recombines TRBV9 with TRBJ2-5, with D possibly being TRBD1 or TRBD2 (5 bases each). This CDR3 contains 16 residues. CDR1 and CDR2 (germline): SGDLS, YYNGEE. The V end lost 6 bases, the J end lost 1 base, and 19 bases lay between the germline ends. The CDR3 loop is CASNALLEGPQETQYF. CDR3 nucleotide sequence: TGTGCCAGCAACGCCCTTCTCGAGGGGCCCCAAGAGACCCAGTACTTC.

The chain has TRBV7-6 and TRBJ2-5; D remains unclear. V dropped 5 bases and J dropped 8 bases, with 9 bases sitting between them. The CDR3 extends over 11 amino acids. CDR1 and CDR2 (germline): SGHVS, FNYEAQ. The CDR3 coding sequence is TGTGCCAGCAGCGATAAGCTCACCCAGTACTTC. Its translation: CASSDKLTQYF.

The V and J genes are TRBV28 and TRBJ2-4, with D maybe TRBD2 (6 bases). The V gene lost 4 bases and the J gene lost 9 bases, with 16 bases spanning the gap. Germline V gene sequence: CDR1 MDHEN, CDR2 SYDVKM. CDR3 length equals 14 residues. The CDR3 coding sequence is TGTGCCAGCAGTTGGGACTGGGGCAAGAGCATTCAGTACTTC. The encoded protein is CASSWDWGKSIQYF.

The chain couples TRBV27 to TRBJ1-5; no reliable D call. Germline CDR1 and CDR2: MNHEY and SMNVEV (reference sequence). V lost 2 bases, J lost 6 bases, and 11 bases lay in between. The CDR3 length is 14 residues. CDR3 bases: TGTGCCAGCAGTTTAGGGGTTGGTGCTCAGCCCCAGCATTTT. Translation gives CASSLGVGAQPQHF.

This clone was detected only a few times. The chain combines TRBV28 with TRBJ1-2; 9 bases align to TRBD1. The CDR3 has 13 residues. CDR1 MDHEN and CDR2 SYDVKM come from the germline V gene. Unmatched junction bases numbered 2, after V lost 6 bases and J lost 3 bases. The CDR3 is CASRGQGYYGYTF. The DNA of the CDR3 is TGTGCCAGCAGGGGACAGGGCTACTATGGCTACACCTTC.

This rearrangement joins TRBV7-2 to TRBJ2-1; 9 bases are a match to TRBD1. V lost 1 base to trimming and J lost 8 bases; unmatched junction nucleotides: 9. CDR1 SGHTA and CDR2 FQGNSA come from the germline V gene. The CDR3 has 16 residues. CDR3 DNA: TGTGCCAGCAGCTTAGTAGGGGGGACAGGGAGGGATGAGCAGTTCTTC. Its protein is CASSLVGGTGRDEQFF. The whole variable domain, filled in from reference TRBV7-2 and TRBJ2-1, reads GAGVSQSPSNKVTEKGKDVELRCDPISGHTALYWYRQSLGQGLEFLIYFQGNSAPDKSGLPSDRFSAERTGGSVSTLTIQRTQQEDSAVYLCASSLVGGTGRDEQFFGPGTRLTVL.

J is TRBJ2-7 and V is TRBV5-4; TRBD1 aligns across 8 bases. This CDR3 is 14 amino acids long. Germline V gives CDR1 SGHNT, CDR2 YYREEE (reference sequence). Trimming at V came to 3 bases and at J to 4 bases, leaving 6 bases not matched to a gene. CDR3 loop: CASSSQGALYEQYF. The CDR3 DNA follows: TGTGCCAGCAGCTCGCAGGGGGCGCTTTACGAGCAGTACTTC.

This clone was counted once. This chain links TRBV19 with TRBJ2-3; D is possibly TRBD2 (5 bases). The V end lost 5 bases, the J end lost 0 bases, and 12 bases lay between the germline ends. The CDR3 is made up of 15 amino acids. Germline lookup yields CDR1 LNHDA and CDR2 SQIVND (reference sequence). CDR3 sequence reads: CASSLSGASTDTQYF. CDR3 in DNA: TGTGCCAGTAGTCTCAGCGGAGCTAGCACAGATACGCAGTATTTT.

This clone turned up a few times. This chain connects TRBV19 to TRBJ1-1; TRBD1 aligns across 8 bases. CDR3 length: 15 amino acids. The V gene end was trimmed by 5 bases and the J gene end by 0 bases; junction bases not matched to a gene: 5. Per germline, CDR1 LNHDA and CDR2 SQIVND (reference sequence). CDR3 region: CASSLTGGLNTEAFF. CDR3 DNA sequence: TGTGCCAGTAGTCTTACAGGGGGTTTGAACACTGAAGCTTTCTTT.

V gene TRBV6-1 combines with J gene TRBJ1-1, with TRBD1 as a possible D gene (6 bases). Germline CDR1 reads MNHNS; CDR2 reads SASEGT. The CDR3 has 13 amino acids. Trimming took 5 bases from V and 6 from J, leaving 13 bases between them. CDR3 amino acids: CASSYTGAAEAFF. The CDR3 region has the DNA TGTGCCAGCAGTTATACGGGGGCGGCTGAAGCTTTCTTT.

This clone was picked up a small number of times. The V and J genes are TRBV20-1 and TRBJ2-3; D may be TRBD1 (6 bases). This CDR3 has 11 residues. V gave up 6 bases and J gave up 12 bases, with 16 bases separating them. CDR1 is DFQATT, CDR2 SNEGSKA, per germline (reference sequence). Here the CDR3 reads CSAWDTSPQYF. The CDR3 bases are TGCAGTGCCTGGGACACTTCCCCCCAGTATTTT.

The rearrangement links TRBV19 to TRBJ2-1, with 15 bases that match TRBD2. Looked up from germline, CDR1 is LNHDA and CDR2 is SQIVND (reference sequence). Unmatched junction bases numbered 5, after V lost 6 bases and J lost 8 bases. This CDR3 comprises 15 residues. The CDR3, as DNA: TGTGCCAGTAGAAAGAGGACTAGCGGGGGGGATGAGCAGTTCTTC. Its protein product is CASRKRTSGGDEQFF. The full variable domain, rest sourced from reference TRBV19 and TRBJ2-1, is DGGITQSPKYLFRKEGQNVTLSCEQNLNHDAMYWYRQDPGQGLRLIYYSQIVNDFQKGDIAEGYSVSREKKESFPLTVTSAQKNPTAFYLCASRKRTSGGDEQFFGPGTRLTVL.

The V call is TRBV13, the J call TRBJ2-1; D uncertain. CDR1 is PRHDT, CDR2 FYEKMQ, per germline (reference sequence). Deletions cut 0 bases from V and 8 bases from J, with 5 bases between. The CDR3 runs 12 residues. CDR3 DNA sequence: TGTGCCAGCAGCTTAGGGGGATATGAGCAGTTCTTC. It is translated as CASSLGGYEQFF.

In its sample, this clone was seen a few times. V usage is TRBV27 and J usage is TRBJ1-1; weak D call: TRBD1 (5 bases). The CDR3 length is 14 residues. Germline CDR1 is MNHEY and CDR2 is SMNVEV (reference sequence). The ends were cut back, 6 bases at V and 1 base at J, with 12 bases in the middle. CDR3 nucleotides: TGTGCCAGCAGGCGGGCGGGGACGAACACTGAAGCTTTCTTT. Its protein product is CASRRAGTNTEAFF.

The chain recombines TRBV7-2 with TRBJ2-5; 13 bases agree with TRBD2. This CDR3 spans 17 amino acids. J gave up 9 bases and V 6 bases, and 16 bases lay outside the gene matches. The V gene's germline CDR1 is SGHTA and CDR2 FQGNSA. CDR3 loop: CASSLFVLAGGPRAQYF. The CDR3 nucleotides read TGTGCCAGCAGTTTATTCGTACTAGCGGGGGGGCCGCGGGCCCAGTACTTC.

This sequence joins TRBV7-2 and TRBJ2-2; D is undetermined. The V gene's germline CDR1 is SGHTA and CDR2 FQGNSA. This CDR3 is 15 amino acids long. Trimming left V 1 base short and J 4 bases short, with 10 bases between. Written as DNA, the CDR3 is TGTGCCAGCAGCTTAGATACCCTTCTCACCGGGGAGCTGTTTTTT. This gives the protein CASSLDTLLTGELFF.

The chain employs TRBV19 and TRBJ2-3; 8 bases map to TRBD1. The length of the CDR3 is 17 residues. The germline gives CDR1 LNHDA, CDR2 SQIVND (reference sequence). The V and J ends lost 3 bases and 1 base, in that order; junction bases with no gene match: 9. CDR3 nucleotide sequence: TGTGCCAGTAGTATCAGGGGGCGAAACCCCGGCACAGATACGCAGTATTTT. Amino acid sequence: CASSIRGRNPGTDTQYF.

The J gene is TRBJ1-5, the V gene TRBV12-1; the DNA was not used to check the table's D call, TRBD1. TRBV12-1 is a documented pseudogene. The CDR3 sequence is 17 residues long. The CDR3 nucleotides are TGTGCCAGCAGCTCATCCCGGGACAGGGCGAGCAATCAGCCCCAGCATTTT. This sequence encodes CASSSSRDRASNQPQHF.

CDR3 bases: TGCGCCAGCAGCCAAGAATTTACCGGGGAGCTGTTTTTT. This gives the protein CASSQEFTGELFF. The gene calls are TRBV4-3 and TRBJ2-2; D is ambiguous. The CDR3 is 13 residues long. V dropped 0 bases and J dropped 5 bases, with 4 bases sitting between them. The germline V gene encodes CDR1 LGHNA and CDR2 YSLEER.

The CDR3 nucleotides are TGTGCCAGCAGCTATCTACAGGGGGCCGCCGGCACTGAAGCTTTCTTT. Its protein product is CASSYLQGAAGTEAFF. The V and J genes are TRBV11-2 and TRBJ1-1, with 9 bases aligning to TRBD1. The germline V gene encodes CDR1 SGHAT and CDR2 FQNNGV. The CDR3 consists of 16 residues. Trimming removed 4 bases from V and 4 bases from J; junction bases left unmatched: 10.